These T cell receptor beta chains were read from a single sample in a study of T cells after yellow fever vaccination. MiXCR was run by TCRdb on the 5' RACE reads, yielding one entry per CDR3 protein. The sample shows 150,000 or so distinct CDR3 sequences, around 7% of them seen only once. Specimen: CD4+ T cells sorted from PBMCs, collected around 5 days after the first yellow fever vaccination. The receptors come from a man between 18 and 35 years old who received the YFV17D yellow fever vaccine. Each CDR3 is given with its conserved first and last residue. A D gene is named only where the DNA matches it firmly. Clone size is shown for a subset of rows, as once, few, many or a class of expanded clone.

TRBJ1-2,TRBV6-5,.,many,TGTGCCAGCACCATTTCCAGGGGTGGCGGCGGCTACACCTTC,CASTISRGGGGYTF
TRBJ1-1,TRBV7-9,TRBD1,many,TGTGCCAGCAGCTATAGAGAACAGGGGGCAGGTGAAGCTTTCTTT,CASSYREQGAGEAFF
TRBJ2-1,TRBV19,TRBD1,few,TGTGCCAGTAGTGCCTGGGGACAGTTCTACAATGAGCAGTTCTTC,CASSAWGQFYNEQFF
TRBJ2-6,TRBV5-1,.,few,TGCGCCAGCAGCGAGGGACCCCTTGGCTCTGGGGCCAACGTCCTGACTTTC,CASSEGPLGSGANVLTF
TRBJ1-2,TRBV12-3/TRBV12-4,TRBD1,many,TGTGCCAGCAGTCGGCCCTCCAGACAGGGAGCTAACTATGGCTACACCTTC,CASSRPSRQGANYGYTF
TRBJ2-3,TRBV24-1,TRBD1,many,TGTGCCACGGTAGGACAGGGCACAGATACGCAGTATTTT,CATVGQGTDTQYF
TRBJ2-5,TRBV18,.,.,TGTGCCAGCTCACCACCGTCTAACCAAGAGACCCAGTACTTC,CASSPPSNQETQYF
TRBJ1-1,TRBV7-2,.,.,TGTGCCAGCAGCCCGAGTTGGAACACTGTAGCTTTCTTT,CASSPSWNTVAFF
TRBJ1-4,TRBV6-5,TRBD1,many,TGTGCCAGCAAGCTACAGGGGGTCCGTACTAATGAAAAACTGTTTTTT,CASKLQGVRTNEKLFF
TRBJ2-1,TRBV7-9,TRBD1,many,TGTGCCAGCAGCTTATTGACAGGGTTTTTCAATGAGCAGTTCTTC,CASSLLTGFFNEQFF
TRBJ1-5,TRBV12-3/TRBV12-4,.,many,TGTGCCAGCAGAACTTCGACTGGGGTTAGCAATCAGCCCCAGCATTTT,CASRTSTGVSNQPQHF